This entry describes one T cell receptor beta chain. With 3 bases removed from V and 5 bases from J, the gap between germline ends came to 20 bases. The CDR3 loop spans 16 amino acids. In germline, CDR1 is SQVTM, CDR2 ANQGSEA. The sample originates from a study of shared clonotypes between healthy human individuals. Across the whole study: Plates per donor: three CD4 naive, three CD4 memory, two CD8 naive, one CD8 memory.

Data came from immunoSEQ multiplex PCR; TCRdb stores just in-frame clones and leaves some out. Counted here are about 580,000 clones, 95% to 98% occurring once; the ten biggest clones make up roughly 0.29%. Terminally differentiated effector memory CD45RA+ cells were excluded from the naive CD8 cells, which were CD45RO-negative and positively selected for CCR7. The chain recombines TRBV29-1 with TRBJ2-1; a weak D match, TRBD1 (6 bases). The sequenced sample consisted of naive CD8+ T cells sorted from blood. The TCR originated in a young man in good health. CDR3 sequence: CSVEGASQGWNNEQFF. In DNA, the CDR3 is TGCAGCGTTGAGGGAGCTTCACAGGGTTGGAACAATGAGCAGTTCTTC.